This TCR beta chain was identified in a study of blood T cell repertoires in COVID-19 (TCRdb year 2020). Context from the whole study: The collaborator samples originated in the United States, Italy and Spain and spanned the acute and convalescent phases of COVID-19. The sample metadata nearly always contained a de-identified subject ID, COVID-19 status, age in years and sex. Where available, HLA class I and class II types were taken from metadata supplied by the sample provider and were not determined by assay-based typing. Samples came from the ongoing ImmuneRACE study (first 160 participants) plus 1,254 subjects from 6 global collaborators. The prospective study material was composed of cDNA or gDNA derived from T cells, B-cell-depleted T cells, or PBMCs. Subjects who had been exposed to COVID-19, were actively infected with it, or had recovered from it provided the deeply sampled blood TCRbeta repertoires that made up the dataset. A freely available public database, intended as a resource for researchers studying the immune response to SARS-CoV-2, is where the repertoires were released. What the authors observed across the whole study: The quantity of clinical and demographic metadata differed by source and by participant and was supplied without curation.

TCRbeta CDR3 regions were amplified from genomic DNA using the immunoSEQ Assay, a bias-controlled multiplex PCR. Per the source publication's procedure: The number of nucleated cells in each sample was estimated by amplification of reference gene primers within the assay. To quantify the absolute abundance of each unique TCRbeta CDR3 rearrangement, sequence reads were collapsed and filtered. Productive Simpson clonality was computed per sample as the square root of Simpson's diversity index over productive rearrangements. TCRdb took over this immuneACCESS table, retaining in-frame rearrangements with V and J assigned. Such tables are incomplete; in checked studies, under half of the missing clones stem from an unresolved V gene, and the remainder is unexplained. For V, J and clone size, that table is used; D and trimming come from the DNA. This sample is represented by roughly 250,000 clones; 70% to 90% of them were singletons. 3.5% to 5.5% of the sample lies in the top ten.

This clone was seen a handful of times. It has no known antigen specificity. It has no much larger one-base neighbor in the sample; base qualities were not kept. Participants in the prospective study were enrolled through a virtual design, were aged roughly 18 to 100 years, and lived in roughly 24 United States geographic areas. To assign participants to cohorts, the prospective study relied on clinical history that participants themselves reported in a screening survey and a study questionnaire. Recovered participants in ImmuneRACE Cohort 3 were defined by two consecutive negative NP/OP PCR tests, clearance by a healthcare professional, or resolution of symptoms. Mobile phlebotomists in the prospective study collected whole blood, serum and a nasopharyngeal or oropharyngeal swab from every participant. Participants in the prospective study had the option to provide additional blood draws and questionnaires over an approximately 2-month period. Prospective study blood samples were shipped either frozen or at room temperature before DNA extraction.

The germline V gene encodes CDR1 ENHRY and CDR2 SYGVKD. Unmatched junction bases come to 3, with V trimmed by 5 bases and J by 0 bases. From cysteine to phenylalanine, the CDR3 is 14 amino acids long. Here the CDR3 DNA is all that survives: 42 bases in frame from base 1. The chain links TRBV10-3 with TRBJ2-7, and 8 junction bases match TRBD1. The sequencing sample was made of PBMCs or T cells enriched from blood (not recorded which). The TCR was taken from a young woman who had recovered from COVID-19. The nucleotide sequence is given as TGTGCCATCAGTACCGACAGGGGCTCCTACGAGCAGTACTTC. The resulting protein is CAISTDRGSYEQYF.